This TCR beta chain was recovered during a study of blood T cell repertoires in COVID-19. Study context: Samples representing acute and convalescent COVID-19 were sourced from the United States, Italy and Spain.

CDR3 length: 16 residues. Germline V gene data show CDR1 as LNHDA and CDR2 as SQIVND (reference sequence). With V trimmed by 3 bases and J by 7 bases, 8 bases remained unmatched. The assay was immunoSEQ multiplex PCR, and TCRdb's table has in-frame clones only and misses some. The sample carries under 250,000 clones, 65% to 85% recorded once. This rearrangement joins TRBV19 to TRBJ2-1; 11 positions agree with TRBD2. The sequenced material came from peripheral blood. This clonotype originated in a human donor in a cohort sampled during active COVID-19. CDR3 sequence: CASSMSVASGGNEQFF. CDR3 bases: TGTGCCAGTAGTATGTCTGTGGCTAGCGGGGGGAATGAGCAGTTCTTC.